These 5 T cell receptor beta chains share one sample of origin, sequenced in a study of blood T cell repertoires in COVID-19. Some clones are missing from TCRdb's copy, which holds only in-frame ones; the method was immunoSEQ multiplex PCR. The sample has some 88,000 clones, roughly 84% seen once; the top ten hold about 15%. Sequenced sample: peripheral blood. The receptors come from an older woman with acute or convalescent COVID-19.

The chain carries TRBV19 and TRBJ2-5, with 7 bases aligning to TRBD1. There are 13 residues in the CDR3. In germline, CDR1 is LNHDA, CDR2 SQIVND (reference sequence). The trim removed 6 bases at V and 5 bases at J, leaving 6 bases unmatched. The CDR3 sequence: CASRSQGVETQYF. The CDR3 DNA reads as TGTGCCAGTAGATCCCAGGGGGTGGAGACCCAGTACTTC. Drawing the rest from reference TRBV19 and TRBJ2-5, the complete variable domain is DGGITQSPKYLFRKEGQNVTLSCEQNLNHDAMYWYRQDPGQGLRLIYYSQIVNDFQKGDIAEGYSVSREKKESFPLTVTSAQKNPTAFYLCASRSQGVETQYFGPGTRLLVL.

The sample holds a few counts of this clone. The J gene is TRBJ1-2, the V gene TRBV29-1; D uncertain. In germline, CDR1 is SQVTM, CDR2 ANQGSEA. The CDR3 is made up of 13 amino acids. Between the trimmed V and J ends, which lost 4 bases and 4 bases, there was a span of 13 bases. The chain's CDR3 is CSVGNPGPYGYTF. DNA of the CDR3: TGCAGCGTTGGGAACCCGGGTCCCTATGGCTACACCTTC.

V is TRBV12-3 or TRBV12-4 and J is TRBJ2-7, with 8 positions matching TRBD1. The CDR3 consists of 13 residues. The V segment lost 7 bases and the J segment 7 bases; nucleotides outside the gene matches: 9. CDR3 in amino acids: CASNRTGSKEQYV. The CDR3 bases are TGTGCCAGCAACCGGACAGGGAGTAAAGAGCAGTACGTC.

The chain is built from TRBV7-2 and TRBJ1-4, with D perhaps TRBD1 (5 bases). Germline CDR1 and CDR2: SGHTA and FQGNSA. Trimming left V 6 bases short and J 3 bases short, with 14 bases between. The CDR3 is made up of 15 amino acids. The CDR3 loop is CASSFQGFPNEKLFF. CDR3 nucleotide sequence: TGTGCCAGCAGTTTTCAGGGTTTCCCTAATGAAAAACTGTTTTTT.

The rearrangement uses TRBV7-8 and TRBJ2-7; TRBD1 agrees at 8 bases. Germline V lookup: CDR1 SGHVS, CDR2 FQNEAQ. The CDR3 length is 14 residues. After removal of 5 bases from V and 3 bases from J, the junction contained 6 bases not matched to a gene. DNA for the CDR3: TGTGCCAGCAGCCCGCCGGACAGGGTCTACGAGCAGTACGTC. This translates into CASSPPDRVYEQYV.